This entry lists 10 T cell receptor beta chains sequenced from one sample in a study of CD8 T cells in Susac syndrome. Reverse transcription used roughly 0.45 to 1 ug RNA and random hexamers. TCRdb re-derived calls from the immunoSEQ multiplex PCR reads in MiXCR, one entry per CDR3 protein. The top ten clones hold 0.075% to 0.09% of a sample with about 150,000 distinct CDR3 sequences, 95% of them seen once. Specimen: CD4+ T cells from PBMCs. The source of these receptors is a human donor with Susac syndrome.

In this sample, this clonotype turned up once. The J gene is TRBJ1-2, the V gene TRBV9; D is perhaps TRBD1 (6 bases). Germline values: CDR1 SGDLS, CDR2 YYNGEE. The CDR3 runs to 13 residues. Between the trimmed V and J ends, which lost 0 bases and 8 bases, there was a span of 11 bases. CDR3 bases: TGTGCCAGCAGCGTAGACAGGGATCGAGGCTACACCTTC. Its protein is CASSVDRDRGYTF.

The chain joins TRBV2 to TRBJ1-1; tentatively, D is TRBD1 (5 bases). The V gene's germline CDR1 is SNHLY and CDR2 FYNNEI. V was clipped by 6 bases and J by 3 bases, with 8 bases between them. CDR3 length: 12 residues. CDR3 in amino acids: CASRQGYTEAFF. The DNA of the CDR3 is TGTGCCAGCAGGCAGGGTTACACTGAAGCTTTCTTT.

V gene TRBV5-1 combines with J gene TRBJ2-1; TRBD1 matches at 7 bases. The CDR3 is made up of 14 amino acids. J was trimmed by 8 bases and V by 0 bases; bases with no gene match: 5. Germline loops: CDR1 SGHRS, CDR2 YFSETQ. This CDR3 reads CASSLGTGDDEQFF. The CDR3 bases are TGCGCCAGCAGCTTGGGTACAGGGGACGATGAGCAGTTCTTC.

V usage is TRBV21-1 and J usage is TRBJ1-2; the table gives TRBD1 as D, unverified against the DNA. TRBV21-1 is listed as a pseudogene. The CDR3 consists of 18 residues. In nucleotides, the CDR3 is TGTGCCAGCAGTCCCTTATCATCCGGACAGGGGGCGGTTGACGGCTACACCTTC. This codes for CASSPLSSGQGAVDGYTF.

The chain carries TRBV21-1 and TRBJ2-7. TRBV21-1 is designated a pseudogene. This CDR3 has 11 amino acids. The CDR3, as DNA: TGTGCCACGAGTAGCGCCTACGAGCAGTACTTC. Encoded protein: CATSSAYEQYF.

This clonotype was seen once. The genes are TRBV18 and TRBJ2-7; TRBD1 might be the D (5 bases). The V gene's germline CDR1 is KGHSH and CDR2 LQKENI. CDR3 length: 14 amino acids. With 3 bases removed from V and 0 bases from J, the gap between germline ends came to 9 bases. CDR3 nucleotide sequence: TGTGCCAGCTCACCCGACAGCATCTCCTACGAGCAGTACTTC. This translates into CASSPDSISYEQYF.

The rearrangement uses TRBV3-1 and TRBJ2-7, with D hard to call. V gave up 4 bases and J gave up 0 bases, with 13 bases separating them. CDR3 length: 15 residues. CDR1 LGHDT and CDR2 YNNKEL come from the germline V gene (reference sequence). The CDR3, as DNA: TGTGCCAGCAGCCCGTCTCCCAGGAGCTCCTACGAGCAGTACTTC. Protein product: CASSPSPRSSYEQYF.

This clonotype was found a few times. The chain combines TRBV14 with TRBJ1-4; D not certain. Trimming took off 3 bases at V and 4 bases at J, with 9 bases between the two ends. The CDR3 length is 14 residues. Germline values: CDR1 SGHDN, CDR2 FVKESK. The chain's CDR3 is CASSHPGVNEKLFF. The CDR3 nucleotides read TGTGCCAGCAGCCATCCCGGGGTTAATGAAAAACTGTTTTTT.

CDR3 DNA sequence: TGCAGTGCTAGAGATCCGAGGGGCCTGCTTGAGCAGTTCTTC. Protein product: CSARDPRGLLEQFF. The chain recombines TRBV20-1 with TRBJ2-1; D tentatively reads TRBD1 or TRBD2 (5 bases each). The CDR3 contains 14 residues. Trimming shortened V by 0 bases and J by 9 bases, and 15 bases separated the two germline ends. The V gene's germline CDR1 is DFQATT and CDR2 SNEGSKA (reference sequence).

This rearrangement joins TRBV18 to TRBJ2-1; the D gene is possibly TRBD2 (6 bases). Deletions cut 3 bases from V and 10 bases from J, with 10 bases between. CDR3 size: 12 residues. The germline V gene has CDR1 KGHSH and CDR2 LQKENI. The chain's CDR3 is CASSPRGGEQFF. In DNA form, the CDR3 reads TGTGCCAGCTCACCTAGGGGAGGCGAGCAGTTCTTC.